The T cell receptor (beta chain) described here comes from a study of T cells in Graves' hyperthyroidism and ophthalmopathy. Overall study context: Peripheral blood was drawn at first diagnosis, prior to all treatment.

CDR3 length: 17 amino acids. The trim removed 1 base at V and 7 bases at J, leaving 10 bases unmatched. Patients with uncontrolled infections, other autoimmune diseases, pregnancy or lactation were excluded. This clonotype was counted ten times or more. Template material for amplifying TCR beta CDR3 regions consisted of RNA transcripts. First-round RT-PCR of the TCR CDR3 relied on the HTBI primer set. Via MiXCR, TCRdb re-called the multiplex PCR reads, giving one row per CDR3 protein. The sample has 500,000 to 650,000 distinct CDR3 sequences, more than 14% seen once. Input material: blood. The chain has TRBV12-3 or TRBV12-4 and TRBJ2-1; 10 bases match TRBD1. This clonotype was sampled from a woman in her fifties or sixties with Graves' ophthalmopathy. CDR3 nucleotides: TGTGCCAGCAGTTTAGTGGTGGGGGACAGGGGTCGTAATGAGCAGTTCTTC. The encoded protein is CASSLVVGDRGRNEQFF.